The rows below give T cell receptor beta chains drawn from one sample of a study of blood T cell repertoires in COVID-19. Some clones are missing from TCRdb's copy, which holds only in-frame ones; the method was immunoSEQ multiplex PCR. The data show about 250,000 clones, 88% seen once. Material: peripheral blood. All receptors come from a woman in her twenties or thirties with COVID-19, enrolled during active disease. CDR3s include the opening cysteine and the closing phenylalanine or tryptophan. A D gene is named only where the DNA matches it firmly.

TRBD2	TRBJ2-3	TRBV6-5	TGTGCCAGCAGTTCTCTAGCGGATAGCACAGATACGCAGTATTTT	CASSSLADSTDTQYF
.	TRBJ2-3	TRBV12-3/TRBV12-4	TGTGCCAGCAGTTTGTTTCCGGATACGCAGTATTTT	CASSLFPDTQYF
.	TRBJ2-1	TRBV9	TGTGCCAGCAGCGTAGGGGAGCAGCCACATTACAATGAGCAGTTCTTC	CASSVGEQPHYNEQFF
TRBD2	TRBJ2-1	TRBV11-3	TGTGCCAGCAGCATCACTAGCGGGTGGGGCAATGAGCAGTTCTTC	CASSITSGWGNEQFF
.	TRBJ2-3	TRBV5-1	TGCGCCAGCAGCTTGGCAACTAGCACAGATACGCAGTATTTT	CASSLATSTDTQYF
.	TRBJ1-5	TRBV28	TGTGCCAGCAGTTTTCTGATAAGGGGCCCCAATCAGCCCCAGCATTTT	CASSFLIRGPNQPQHF
.	TRBJ2-3	TRBV4-2	TGTGCCAGCAGCCAAGATGCGGGGACTAGCACAGATACGCAGTATTTT	CASSQDAGTSTDTQYF
.	TRBJ1-5	TRBV12-3/TRBV12-4	TGTGCCAGCAGTTTGTCCGAGGGTCAGCCCCAGCATTTT	CASSLSEGQPQHF
.	TRBJ2-4	TRBV5-6	TGTGCCAGCCACGGGTTCCCTAACATTCAGTACTTC	CASHGFPNIQYF
.	TRBJ2-5	TRBV4-1	TGCGCCAGCAGCCAAGAAATACCCCAGCGGGAAGAGACCCAGTACTTC	CASSQEIPQREETQYF
.	TRBJ2-5	TRBV4-2	TGTGCCAGCAGCCAAGATGGGGTCAGGGGACAAGAGACCCAGTACTTC	CASSQDGVRGQETQYF
TRBD1	TRBJ1-1	TRBV4-3	TGCGCCAGCAGCCGAGGACAGGGGAACACTGAAGCTTTCTTT	CASSRGQGNTEAFF
TRBD1	TRBJ2-2	TRBV5-6	TGTGCCAGCAGGGGGCAGGGGGTACGCGGGGAGCTGTTTTTT	CASRGQGVRGELFF
TRBD2	TRBJ2-1	TRBV4-1	TGCGCCAGCAGCCAAGATTTTAGCGGGGGGGGGATCCATGAGCAGTTCTTC	CASSQDFSGGGIHEQFF
.	TRBJ2-7	TRBV12-5	TGTGCTAGTGGTCCCAGACGGGCGGGGCACTACGAGCAGTACTTC	CASGPRRAGHYEQYF
.	TRBJ1-2	TRBV10-2	TGCGCCAGCAGTGAGTCGGACAGCTATGGCTACACCTTC	CASSESDSYGYTF
.	TRBJ1-2	TRBV12-3/TRBV12-4	TGTGCCAGCAGTCCAGGACAGAGCGGCTACACCTTC	CASSPGQSGYTF
TRBD2	TRBJ2-6	TRBV27	TGTGCCAGCAGTCAAGCGGGAGGGCCCTCTGGGGCCAACGTCCTGACTTTC	CASSQAGGPSGANVLTF
.	TRBJ2-1	TRBV28	TGTGCCAGCAGTTTACTCGGGCCTCAGGGAAGTGAGCAGTTCTTC	CASSLLGPQGSEQFF
TRBD2	TRBJ2-2	TRBV14	TGTGCCAGCAGCCCTCTTTCGGGCGGGAGGCGATACAAACTGAACACCGGGGAGCTGTTTTTT	CASSPLSGGRRYKLNTGELFF
.	TRBJ1-1	TRBV5-1	TGCGCCAGCAGCACCGAGCGGAACACTGAAGCTTTCTTT	CASSTERNTEAFF
.	TRBJ1-1	TRBV7-9	TGTGCCAGCAGCTTAGCGGGGAGTGAAGCTTTCTTT	CASSLAGSEAFF